What follows describes a single TCR beta chain. This entry belongs to a study of shared clonotypes between healthy human individuals. Across the study: Per donor, CD8 memory used one plate, CD8 naive used two, CD4 memory used three and CD4 naive used three.

There are 15 residues in the CDR3. Germline loops: CDR1 SGHNT, CDR2 YYREEE (reference sequence). Trimming took 2 bases from V and 6 from J; bases not matched to a gene: 7. Those who donated, Caucasian adults without exception, all lived in Nashville, Tennessee. Assay runs were performed at deep level. Authors' analysis steps: As immunoSEQ supplied junction-only sequences (without quality scores), filtering differed. Sequencing used immunoSEQ multiplex PCR; TCRdb keeps in-frame clones, though not all of them. That table is the source of V, J and clone size, and D and trimming were worked out from the DNA. The sample yields some 2,000,000 clones, approximately 95% seen once.

The receptor comes from a man younger than 35 in good health. Sequenced: naive CD4+ T cells sorted from blood. The subset here: CD45RA+ positively selected. The rearrangement links TRBV5-4 to TRBJ2-7, with 11 bases that match TRBD2. CDR3 sequence: CASSLLAGGPGEQYF. The CDR3 region has the DNA TGTGCCAGCAGCTTATTAGCGGGAGGGCCGGGCGAGCAGTACTTC. The full variable domain, rest sourced from reference TRBV5-4 and TRBJ2-7, is ETGVTQSPTHLIKTRGQQVTLRCSSQSGHNTVSWYQQALGQGPQFIFQYYREEENGRGNFPPRFSGLQFPNYSSELNVNALELDDSALYLCASSLLAGGPGEQYFGPGTRLTVT.